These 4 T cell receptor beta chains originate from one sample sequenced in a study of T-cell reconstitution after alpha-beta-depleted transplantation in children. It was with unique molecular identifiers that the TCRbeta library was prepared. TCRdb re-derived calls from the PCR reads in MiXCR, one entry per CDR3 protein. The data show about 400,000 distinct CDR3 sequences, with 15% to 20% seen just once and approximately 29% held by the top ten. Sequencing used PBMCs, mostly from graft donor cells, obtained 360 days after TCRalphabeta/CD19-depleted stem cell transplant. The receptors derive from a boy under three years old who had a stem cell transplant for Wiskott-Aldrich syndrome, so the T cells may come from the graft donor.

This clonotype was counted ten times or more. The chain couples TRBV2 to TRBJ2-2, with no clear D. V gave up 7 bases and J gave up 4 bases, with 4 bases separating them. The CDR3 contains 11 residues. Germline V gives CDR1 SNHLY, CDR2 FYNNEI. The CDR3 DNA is TGTGCCAGCACCGGCACCGGGGAGCTGTTTTTT. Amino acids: CASTGTGELFF.

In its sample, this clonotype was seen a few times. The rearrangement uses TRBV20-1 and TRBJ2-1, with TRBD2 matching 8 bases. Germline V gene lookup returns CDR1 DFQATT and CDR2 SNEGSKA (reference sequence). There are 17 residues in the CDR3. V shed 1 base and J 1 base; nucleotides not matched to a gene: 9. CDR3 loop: CSARGRGRRGSYNEQFF. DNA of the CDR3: TGCAGTGCTAGAGGTCGCGGGAGGAGGGGGTCCTACAATGAGCAGTTCTTC.

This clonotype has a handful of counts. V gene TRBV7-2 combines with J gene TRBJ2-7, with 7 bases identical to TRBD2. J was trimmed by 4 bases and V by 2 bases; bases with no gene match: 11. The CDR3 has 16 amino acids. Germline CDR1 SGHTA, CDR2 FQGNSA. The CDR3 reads CASSLRLGGGPYEQYF. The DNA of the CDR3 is TGTGCCAGCAGCTTACGCCTGGGGGGAGGGCCTTACGAGCAGTACTTC. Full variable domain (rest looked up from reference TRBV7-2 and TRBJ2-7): GAGVSQSPSNKVTEKGKDVELRCDPISGHTALYWYRQSLGQGLEFLIYFQGNSAPDKSGLPSDRFSAERTGGSVSTLTIQRTQQEDSAVYLCASSLRLGGGPYEQYFGPGTRLTVT.

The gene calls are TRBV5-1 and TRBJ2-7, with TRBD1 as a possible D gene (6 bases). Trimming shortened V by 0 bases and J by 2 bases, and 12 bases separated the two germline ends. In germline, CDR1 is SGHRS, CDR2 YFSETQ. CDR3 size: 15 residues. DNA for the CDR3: TGCGCCAGCAGCTTGGTCACAGGGCCGCCCTACGAGCAGTACTTC. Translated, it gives CASSLVTGPPYEQYF. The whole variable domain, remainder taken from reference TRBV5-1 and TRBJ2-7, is KAGVTQTPRYLIKTRGQQVTLSCSPISGHRSVSWYQQTPGQGLQFLFEYFSETQRNKGNFPGRFSGRQFSNSRSEMNVSTLELGDSALYLCASSLVTGPPYEQYFGPGTRLTVT.